These 21 T cell receptor beta chains were sequenced from one sample in a study of OX40 agonist ivuxolimab in advanced cancers. Clones were read by immunoSEQ multiplex PCR, and TCRdb kept only the in-frame ones, dropping some. Of tens of thousands of clones listed, about 90% are singletons. This material consisted of CD4+ or CD8+ T cells sorted from blood, taken in a trial of the OX40 agonist ivuxolimab. Receptors were obtained from an adult with an advanced solid tumor such as melanoma, head and neck, liver or kidney cancer.

CDR3 sequence: CASSDQAGQTQYF. For the CDR3, the DNA is TGTGCCAGCAGTGACCAGGCGGGGCAGACCCAGTACTTC. The chain has TRBV6-4 and TRBJ2-5; possible D gene TRBD2, 6 bases. From germline, CDR1 is MRHNA and CDR2 SNTAGT. V was pared by 2 bases and J by 6 bases, with 10 bases between. The CDR3 has 13 residues.

This sequence joins TRBV25-1 and TRBJ2-5, with D possibly being TRBD2 (5 bases). Between the trimmed V and J ends, which lost 5 bases and 2 bases, there was a span of 24 bases. The germline CDR1 and CDR2 sequences are MGHDK and SYGVNS. The CDR3 spans 18 residues. CDR3 sequence: CASSTAGSGGFRQETQYF. The CDR3 nucleotides are TGTGCCAGCAGTACGGCGGGCAGCGGCGGATTTAGACAAGAGACCCAGTACTTC.

This chain uses TRBV28 with TRBJ2-2, with D hard to call. The germline CDR1 and CDR2 sequences are MDHEN and SYDVKM. The germline V and J ends were trimmed by 8 bases and 2 bases, with 9 bases remaining between them. This CDR3 has 13 amino acids. The CDR3 DNA reads as TGTGCCAGCCATCGGGTAAACACCGGGGAGCTGTTTTTT. Its translation: CASHRVNTGELFF.

The chain joins TRBV29-1 to TRBJ2-6; 8 nucleotides agree with TRBD1. From germline, CDR1 is SQVTM and CDR2 ANQGSEA. V gave up 2 bases and J gave up 2 bases; unmatched junction bases: 2. This CDR3 contains 15 residues. The CDR3 DNA reads TGCAGCGTTGAACCGGACAGGGCTGGGGCCAACGTCCTGACTTTC. This gives the protein CSVEPDRAGANVLTF.

The chain has TRBV29-1 and TRBJ2-2; 7 nucleotides line up with TRBD1. This CDR3 region has 14 residues. CDR1 and CDR2 from the germline V gene are SQVTM and ANQGSEA. V trimming: 7 bases; J trimming: 9 bases; junction bases outside the gene matches: 14. CDR3 sequence (DNA): TGCAGCGCTTCCAGGGACAGCCTTGAACGGGAGCTGTTTTTT. Its translation: CSASRDSLERELFF.

The genes are TRBV28 and TRBJ2-5; D is possibly TRBD1 or TRBD2 (5 bases each). Trimming took off 5 bases at V and 5 bases at J, with 15 bases between the two ends. The CDR3 loop spans 14 amino acids. Germline values: CDR1 MDHEN, CDR2 SYDVKM. In nucleotides, the CDR3 is TGTGCCAGCAGTACCCCCCAGGGCGGGGAGACCCAGTACTTC. Amino acids: CASSTPQGGETQYF.

The rearrangement joins TRBV6-5 to TRBJ1-2, with 8 positions matching TRBD1. The CDR3 extends over 12 amino acids. Germline trimming cut 7 bases from V and 6 bases from J; bases unmatched to any gene: 4. CDR1 MNHEY and CDR2 SVGAGI come from the germline V gene. DNA of the CDR3: TGTGCCAGCATAGACAGGGGAGATGGCTACACCTTC. Translating gives CASIDRGDGYTF.

The chain recombines TRBV2 with TRBJ2-3; D gene uncertain. V was clipped by 6 bases and J by 5 bases, with 15 bases between them. The germline gives CDR1 SNHLY, CDR2 FYNNEI. The CDR3 is made up of 14 amino acids. The DNA of the CDR3 is TGTGCCAGCAGCCCTGGACCCGGAGAAGATACGCAGTATTTT. Amino acids: CASSPGPGEDTQYF.

V and J are TRBV6-5 and TRBJ1-6, with D possibly matching TRBD1 (6 bases). Germline lookup yields CDR1 MNHEY and CDR2 SVGAGI. CDR3 length equals 15 residues. V was clipped by 0 bases and J by 9 bases, with 12 bases between them. The CDR3 is CASSYSDGGLSPLHF. For the CDR3, the DNA is TGTGCCAGCAGTTACTCGGACGGGGGCCTTTCACCCCTCCACTTT.

The chain couples TRBV5-4 to TRBJ1-4; a weak D match, TRBD1 (5 bases). The CDR3 covers 14 residues. Trimming left V 4 bases short and J 8 bases short, with 15 bases between. Germline V gene data show CDR1 as SGHNT and CDR2 as YYREEE (reference sequence). The CDR3 DNA sequence: TGTGCCAGCAGCGCCCGGGGGGGTAAGGAAAAACTGTTTTTT. This gives the protein CASSARGGKEKLFF.

For the CDR3, the DNA is TGTGCCAGCTCACGGGCGGAAGCTGGGGCCAACGTCCTGACTTTC. Its protein is CASSRAEAGANVLTF. This chain uses TRBV18 with TRBJ2-6; unclear D gene. Germline V gives CDR1 KGHSH, CDR2 LQKENI. V gave up 4 bases and J gave up 2 bases, with 9 bases separating them. The CDR3 is made up of 15 amino acids. The variable domain in full, with the rest retrieved from reference TRBV18 and TRBJ2-6, is NAGVMQNPRHLVRRRGQEARLRCSPMKGHSHVYWYRQLPEEGLKFMVYLQKENIIDESGMPKERFSAEFPKEGPSILRIQQVVRGDSAAYFCASSRAEAGANVLTFGAGSRLTVL.

The chain joins TRBV25-1 to TRBJ2-1; D ambiguous. CDR1 is MGHDK, CDR2 SYGVNS, per germline. This CDR3 is 16 amino acids long. V lost 3 bases, J lost 6 bases, and 18 bases lay in between. The CDR3 region has the DNA TGTGCCAGCAGTGATAATAGTGGGTCTATTATCAATGAGCAGTTCTTC. This gives the protein CASSDNSGSIINEQFF.

The V call is TRBV5-5, the J call TRBJ2-7; 9 bases are a match to TRBD1. The V and J ends lost 5 bases and 7 bases, in that order; junction bases with no gene match: 19. Germline CDR1 reads SGHKS; CDR2 reads YYEKEE (reference sequence). CDR3 length: 17 amino acids. In DNA, the CDR3 is TGTGCCAGCAGTTACGATAGACAGGGGGTGAAAACTATGGAGCAGTACTTC. Amino acids: CASSYDRQGVKTMEQYF.

The chain carries TRBV18 and TRBJ1-6; D is possibly TRBD1 (5 bases). The length of the CDR3 is 15 residues. Germline V gives CDR1 KGHSH, CDR2 LQKENI. V gave up 3 bases and J gave up 9 bases, with 15 bases separating them. CDR3 sequence (DNA): TGTGCCAGCTCACCCTCGGGGACGAGGTCTTCACCCCTCCACTTT. Translated: CASSPSGTRSSPLHF.

The chain is built from TRBV6-5 and TRBJ1-6, with D unresolved. This CDR3 region has 13 residues. CDR1 and CDR2 (germline): MNHEY, SVGAGI. With 4 bases removed from V and 8 bases from J, the gap between germline ends came to 9 bases. The CDR3 nucleotides read TGTGCCAGCAGTTTCACCCCTGATTCACCCCTCCACTTT. This translates into CASSFTPDSPLHF.

The chain couples TRBV30 to TRBJ1-5; 7 bases are a match to TRBD1. Germline CDR1 is GTSNPN and CDR2 is SVGIG (reference sequence). The CDR3 has 13 amino acids. The V and J ends lost 5 bases and 7 bases, in that order; junction bases with no gene match: 8. As DNA, the CDR3 is TGTGCCTGGGGGACAGCTTCGGGGCAGCCCCAGCATTTT. This codes for CAWGTASGQPQHF.

V gene TRBV4-1 combines with J gene TRBJ2-7, with a possible D match to TRBD2 (6 bases). The germline V gene encodes CDR1 MGHRA and CDR2 YSYEKL. The CDR3 runs 10 residues. Trimming stripped 4 bases from V and 9 bases from J, with 7 bases between. CDR3 in amino acids: CASSLRGQYF. The DNA for the CDR3 is TGCGCCAGCAGCCTGCGGGGGCAGTACTTC.

DNA for the CDR3: TGCGCCAGCAGCCTTCAAGGGGTGGGCACAGATACGCAGTATTTT. The encoded protein is CASSLQGVGTDTQYF. J is TRBJ2-3 and V is TRBV5-1, with D possibly TRBD1 on 5 matching bases. The CDR3 runs to 15 residues. V gave up 4 bases and J gave up 1 base, with 13 bases separating them. Germline V gene sequence: CDR1 SGHRS, CDR2 YFSETQ.

The chain joins TRBV5-1 to TRBJ2-3; 10 positions agree with TRBD2. CDR3 size: 16 residues. From germline, CDR1 is SGHRS and CDR2 YFSETQ. The V gene end was trimmed by 0 bases and the J gene end by 3 bases; junction bases not matched to a gene: 4. The CDR3 coding sequence is TGCGCCAGCAGCTTGGACCTAGCGGGGGTGACAGATACGCAGTATTTT. This codes for CASSLDLAGVTDTQYF. Filled out from reference TRBV5-1 and TRBJ2-3, the complete variable domain reads KAGVTQTPRYLIKTRGQQVTLSCSPISGHRSVSWYQQTPGQGLQFLFEYFSETQRNKGNFPGRFSGRQFSNSRSEMNVSTLELGDSALYLCASSLDLAGVTDTQYFGPGTRLTVL.

This clone is a singleton in its sample. CDR3 residues: CASTPGQAGGYTF. The CDR3 DNA reads as TGTGCCAGCACCCCGGGACAGGCGGGAGGCTACACCTTC. V usage is TRBV25-1 and J usage is TRBJ1-2; 8 bases are a match to TRBD1. With V trimmed by 7 bases and J by 8 bases, 9 bases remained unmatched. Germline CDR1 and CDR2: MGHDK and SYGVNS. The CDR3 runs 13 residues.

The chain has TRBV5-4 and TRBJ1-4; TRBD1 is a possible D gene (6 bases). There are 14 residues in the CDR3. V was trimmed by 2 bases and J by 6 bases, leaving 11 bases between them. The V gene's germline CDR1 is SGHNT and CDR2 YYREEE (reference sequence). The DNA of the CDR3 is TGTGCCAGCAGCTTTCAGGGGATGGATGAAAAACTGTTTTTT. Amino acids: CASSFQGMDEKLFF. Based on the CDR3 plus reference TRBV5-4 and TRBJ1-4, the full variable domain is ETGVTQSPTHLIKTRGQQVTLRCSSQSGHNTVSWYQQALGQGPQFIFQYYREEENGRGNFPPRFSGLQFPNYSSELNVNALELDDSALYLCASSFQGMDEKLFFGSGTQLSVL.